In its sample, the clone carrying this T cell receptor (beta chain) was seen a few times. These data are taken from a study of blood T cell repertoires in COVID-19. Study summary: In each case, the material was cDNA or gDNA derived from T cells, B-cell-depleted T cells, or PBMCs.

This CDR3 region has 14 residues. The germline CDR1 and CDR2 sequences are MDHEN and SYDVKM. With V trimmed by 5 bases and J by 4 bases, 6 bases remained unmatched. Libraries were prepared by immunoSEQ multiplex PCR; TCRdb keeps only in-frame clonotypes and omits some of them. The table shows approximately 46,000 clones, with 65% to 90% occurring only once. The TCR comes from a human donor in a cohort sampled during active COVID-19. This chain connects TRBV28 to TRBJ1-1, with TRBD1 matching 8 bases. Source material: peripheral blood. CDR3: CASSPLTGGTEAFF. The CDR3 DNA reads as TGTGCCAGCAGTCCACTAACAGGGGGCACTGAAGCTTTCTTT.